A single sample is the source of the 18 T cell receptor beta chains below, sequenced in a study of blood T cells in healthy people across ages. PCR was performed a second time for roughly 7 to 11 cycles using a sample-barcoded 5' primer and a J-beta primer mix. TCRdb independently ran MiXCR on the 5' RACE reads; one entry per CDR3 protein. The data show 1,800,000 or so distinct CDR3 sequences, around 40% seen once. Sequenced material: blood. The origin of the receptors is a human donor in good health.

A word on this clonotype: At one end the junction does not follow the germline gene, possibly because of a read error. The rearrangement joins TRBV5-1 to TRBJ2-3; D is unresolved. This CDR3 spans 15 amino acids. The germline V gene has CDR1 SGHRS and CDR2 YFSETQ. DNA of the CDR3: TGCGCCAGCAGCTTGGCCGACGGGCCCACAGATACGCGGTATTTT. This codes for CASSLADGPTDTRYF.

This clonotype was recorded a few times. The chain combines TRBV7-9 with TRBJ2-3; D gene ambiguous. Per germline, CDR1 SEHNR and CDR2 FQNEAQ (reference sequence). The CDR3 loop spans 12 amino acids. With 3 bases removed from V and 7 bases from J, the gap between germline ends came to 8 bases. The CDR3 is CASSLDHNTQYF. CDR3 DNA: TGTGCCAGCAGCTTGGACCATAATACGCAGTATTTT. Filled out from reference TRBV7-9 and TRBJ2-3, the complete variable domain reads DTGVSQNPRHKITKRGQNVTFRCDPISEHNRLYWYRQTLGQGPEFLTYFQNEAQLEKSRLLSDRFSAERPKGSFSTLEIQRTEQGDSAMYLCASSLDHNTQYFGPGTRLTVL.

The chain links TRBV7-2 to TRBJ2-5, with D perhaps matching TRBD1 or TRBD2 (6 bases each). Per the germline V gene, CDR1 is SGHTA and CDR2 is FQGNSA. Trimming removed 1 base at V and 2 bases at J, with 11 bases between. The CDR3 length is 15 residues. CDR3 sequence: CASSLVWGAQETQYF. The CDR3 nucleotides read TGTGCCAGCAGCTTAGTGTGGGGGGCACAAGAGACCCAGTACTTC.

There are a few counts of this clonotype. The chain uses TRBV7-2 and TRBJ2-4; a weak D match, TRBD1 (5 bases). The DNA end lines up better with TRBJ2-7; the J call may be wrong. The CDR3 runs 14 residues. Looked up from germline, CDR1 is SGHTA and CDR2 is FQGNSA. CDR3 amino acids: CASSFSARVGEQYF. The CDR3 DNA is TGTGCCAGCAGCTTTAGTGCCAGGGTAGGCGAGCAGTACTTC.

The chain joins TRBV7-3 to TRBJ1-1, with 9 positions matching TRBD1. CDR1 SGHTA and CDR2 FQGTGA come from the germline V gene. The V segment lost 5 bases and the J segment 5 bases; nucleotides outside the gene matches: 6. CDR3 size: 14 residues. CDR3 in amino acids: CASSTWGTGTEAFF. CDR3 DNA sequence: TGTGCCAGCAGCACCTGGGGGACAGGGACTGAAGCTTTCTTT.

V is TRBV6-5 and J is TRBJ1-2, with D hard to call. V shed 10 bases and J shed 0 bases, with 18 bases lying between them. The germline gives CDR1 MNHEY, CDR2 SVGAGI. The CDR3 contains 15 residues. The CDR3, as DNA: TGTGCCACCCGAAACGGGAAATGGACTAACTATGGCTACACCTTC. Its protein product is CATRNGKWTNYGYTF.

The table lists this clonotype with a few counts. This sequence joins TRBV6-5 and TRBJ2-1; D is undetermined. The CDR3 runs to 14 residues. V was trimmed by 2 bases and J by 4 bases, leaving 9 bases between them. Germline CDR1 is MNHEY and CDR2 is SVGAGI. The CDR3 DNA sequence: TGTGCCAGCAGTTACGATGCCAGATACAATGAGCAGTTCTTC. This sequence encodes CASSYDARYNEQFF.

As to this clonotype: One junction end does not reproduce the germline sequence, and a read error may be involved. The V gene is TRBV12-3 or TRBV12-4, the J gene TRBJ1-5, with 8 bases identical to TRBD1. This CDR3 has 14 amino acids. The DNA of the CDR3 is TGTGCCAGCAGCGCGGGACAGGACAATCAGTCCCAGCATTTT. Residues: CASSAGQDNQSQHF.

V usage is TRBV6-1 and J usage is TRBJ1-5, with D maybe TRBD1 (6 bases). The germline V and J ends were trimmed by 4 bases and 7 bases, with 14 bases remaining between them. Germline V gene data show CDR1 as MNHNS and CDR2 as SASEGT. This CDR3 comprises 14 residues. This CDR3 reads CASSGQGWTQPQHF. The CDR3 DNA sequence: TGTGCCAGCAGTGGTCAGGGGTGGACCCAGCCCCAGCATTTT.

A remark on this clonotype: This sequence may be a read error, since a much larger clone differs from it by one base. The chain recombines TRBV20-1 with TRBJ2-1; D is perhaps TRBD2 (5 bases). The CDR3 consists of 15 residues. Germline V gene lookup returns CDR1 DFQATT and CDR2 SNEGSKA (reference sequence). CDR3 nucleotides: TGCAGTGCTCGCAGCGGTCTCAGCTCCTACAATGAGCAGGTCTTC. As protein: CSARSGLSSYNEQVF.

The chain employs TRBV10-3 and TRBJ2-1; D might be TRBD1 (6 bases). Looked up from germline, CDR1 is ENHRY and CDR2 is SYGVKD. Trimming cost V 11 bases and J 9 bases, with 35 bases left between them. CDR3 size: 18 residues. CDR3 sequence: CAAGGLLVRLGTDAEQFF. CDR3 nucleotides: TGTGCCGCTGGGGGCTTACTAGTTCGTCTGGGTACTGATGCTGAGCAGTTCTTC.

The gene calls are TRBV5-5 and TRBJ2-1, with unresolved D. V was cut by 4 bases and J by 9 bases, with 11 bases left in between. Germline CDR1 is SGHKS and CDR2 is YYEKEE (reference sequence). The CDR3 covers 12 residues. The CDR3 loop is CASSARAAEQFF. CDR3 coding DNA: TGTGCCAGCAGCGCAAGGGCGGCTGAGCAGTTCTTC.

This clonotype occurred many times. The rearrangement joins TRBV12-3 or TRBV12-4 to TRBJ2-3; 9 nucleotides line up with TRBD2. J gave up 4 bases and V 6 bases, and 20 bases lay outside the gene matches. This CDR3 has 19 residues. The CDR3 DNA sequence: TGTGCCAGCAGCCGGCAGCGGGGCGGGGGGGATCAATGGGCAGATACGCAGTATTTT. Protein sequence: CASSRQRGGGDQWADTQYF.

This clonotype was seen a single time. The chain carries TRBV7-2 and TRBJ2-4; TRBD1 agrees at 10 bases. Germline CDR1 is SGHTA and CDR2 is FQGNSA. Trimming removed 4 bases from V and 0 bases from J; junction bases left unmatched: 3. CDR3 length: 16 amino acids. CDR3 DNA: TGTGCCAGCAGCTCGACAGGGGGCCTAGCCAAAAACATTCAGTACTTC. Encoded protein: CASSSTGGLAKNIQYF.

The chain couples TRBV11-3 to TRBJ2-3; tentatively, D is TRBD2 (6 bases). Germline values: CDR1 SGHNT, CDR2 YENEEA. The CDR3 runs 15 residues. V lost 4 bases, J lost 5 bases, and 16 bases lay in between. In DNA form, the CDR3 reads TGTGCCAGCAGCTCTCTAGACCGGGGGAAAGATACGCAGTATTTT. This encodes CASSSLDRGKDTQYF.

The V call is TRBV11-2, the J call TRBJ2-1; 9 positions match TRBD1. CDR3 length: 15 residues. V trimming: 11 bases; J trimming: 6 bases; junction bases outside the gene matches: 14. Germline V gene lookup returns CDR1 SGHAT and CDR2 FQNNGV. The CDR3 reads CAPQGGGQGCNEQFF. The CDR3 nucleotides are TGTGCCCCCCAAGGGGGGGGACAGGGATGCAATGAGCAGTTCTTC.

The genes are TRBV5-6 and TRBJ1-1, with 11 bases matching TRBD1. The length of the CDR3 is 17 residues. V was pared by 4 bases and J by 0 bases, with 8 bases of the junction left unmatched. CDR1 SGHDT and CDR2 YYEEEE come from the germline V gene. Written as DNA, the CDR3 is TGTGCCAGCAGCCCCACCGGGACAGGGGGTGTGAACACTGAAGCTTTCTTT. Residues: CASSPTGTGGVNTEAFF. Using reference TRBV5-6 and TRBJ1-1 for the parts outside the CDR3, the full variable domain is DAGVTQSPTHLIKTRGQQVTLRCSPKSGHDTVSWYQQALGQGPQFIFQYYEEEERQRGNFPDRFSGHQFPNYSSELNVNALLLGDSALYLCASSPTGTGGVNTEAFFGQGTRLTVV.

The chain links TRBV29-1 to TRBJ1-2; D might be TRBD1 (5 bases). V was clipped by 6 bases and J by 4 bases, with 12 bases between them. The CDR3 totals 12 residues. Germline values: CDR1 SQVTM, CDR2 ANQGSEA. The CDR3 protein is CSVTGTIYGYTF. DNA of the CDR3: TGCAGCGTGACCGGGACGATCTATGGCTACACCTTC.